This TCR beta chain stems from a study of blood T cell repertoires in COVID-19. Repertoires were generated with immunoSEQ multiplex PCR, while TCRdb's copy carries only in-frame clones and drops some. The sample consists of 110,000 or so clones, around 84% of them appearing once. The germline V gene has CDR1 SGHTA and CDR2 FQGTGA. Trimming took 2 bases from V and 7 from J, leaving 12 bases between them. The CDR3 has 14 amino acids. The sequence was collected from a man aged 35 to 55 with acute or convalescent COVID-19. Source material: peripheral blood. The chain recombines TRBV7-3 with TRBJ2-1; TRBD1 might be the D (6 bases). CDR3 nucleotide sequence: TGTGCCAGCAGCTTATGGGCAGGGGAGAATGAGCAGTTCTTC. Translation: CASSLWAGENEQFF.